This TCR beta chain stems from a study of radiotherapy plus CTLA-4 blockade in lung cancer. Clones were sequenced by immunoSEQ multiplex PCR, and TCRdb holds only the in-frame ones, with some missing. The table shows 25,000 to 35,000 clones, with 60% to 80% occurring only once. The germline V gene has CDR1 KGHSH and CDR2 LQKENI. CDR3 length: 14 residues. Trimming took 8 bases from V and 2 from J; bases not matched to a gene: 6. This clonotype originated in a human donor with non-small cell lung cancer whose response to radiotherapy plus ipilimumab could not be evaluated. V usage is TRBV18 and J usage is TRBJ1-1; TRBD1 matches at 9 bases. The sample consisted of peripheral blood, taken from a patient treated with radiotherapy plus ipilimumab. The CDR3 spells CASLRDRANTEAFF. CDR3 nucleotide sequence: TGTGCCAGCCTCCGGGACAGGGCTAACACTGAAGCTTTCTTT.